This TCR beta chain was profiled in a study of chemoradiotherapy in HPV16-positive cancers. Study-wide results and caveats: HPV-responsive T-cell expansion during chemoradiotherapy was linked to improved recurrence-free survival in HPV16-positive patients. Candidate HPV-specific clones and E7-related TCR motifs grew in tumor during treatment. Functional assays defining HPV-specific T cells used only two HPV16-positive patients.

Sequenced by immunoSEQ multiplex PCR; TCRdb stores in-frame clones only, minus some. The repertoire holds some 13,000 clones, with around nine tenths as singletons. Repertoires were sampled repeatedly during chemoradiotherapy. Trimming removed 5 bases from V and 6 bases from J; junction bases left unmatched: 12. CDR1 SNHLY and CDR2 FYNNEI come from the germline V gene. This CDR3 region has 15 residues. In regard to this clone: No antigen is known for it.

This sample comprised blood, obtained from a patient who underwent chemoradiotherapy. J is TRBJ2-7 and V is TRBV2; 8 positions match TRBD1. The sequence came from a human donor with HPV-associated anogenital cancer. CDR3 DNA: TGTGCCAGCAGTCTATCCAGACAGGGGCCCTCCGAGCAGTACTTC. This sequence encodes CASSLSRQGPSEQYF.